This is a list of T cell receptor beta chains from one sample in a study of blood T cell repertoires in COVID-19. Produced via immunoSEQ multiplex PCR; TCRdb's table is partial and in-frame only. The table includes about 340,000 clones, about 88% detected once. What was sequenced was peripheral blood. These receptors were obtained from a woman aged 60 to 75 with COVID-19, enrolled during active disease. Each CDR3 is given with its conserved first and last residue. The order of the fields is D gene, V gene, J gene, clone size, CDR3 protein, CDR3 DNA. D genes are given only for firm matches. Size is stated for part of the rows, as once, few or many counts, or as a class when the clone is expanded.

.	TRBV7-2	TRBJ2-7	.	CASSLAGRYEQYF	TGTGCCAGCAGCTTGGCGGGCCGGTACGAGCAGTACTTC
TRBD1	TRBV4-2	TRBJ2-3	.	CASSQVPTGFSTDTQYF	TGTGCCAGCAGCCAAGTCCCGACAGGGTTTAGCACAGATACGCAGTATTTT
TRBD1	TRBV2	TRBJ2-5	.	CASRDRGETQYF	TGTGCCAGTAGAGACAGGGGCGAGACCCAGTACTTC
TRBD1	TRBV7-2	TRBJ2-7	.	CASSPRRGQGSYEQYF	TGTGCCAGCAGCCCACGGCGGGGACAGGGGTCCTACGAGCAGTACTTC
.	TRBV27	TRBJ2-4	.	CASSLSGAENIQYF	TGTGCCAGCAGTTTATCAGGGGCGGAAAACATTCAGTACTTC
TRBD1	TRBV7-3	TRBJ2-1	.	CASSLDRGYNEQFF	TGTGCCAGCAGCTTGGACAGGGGATACAATGAGCAGTTCTTC
TRBD2	TRBV9	TRBJ2-3	.	CASSSSGGPDTQYF	TGTGCCAGCAGCTCTAGCGGGGGGCCAGATACGCAGTATTTT
.	TRBV7-6	TRBJ2-1	.	CASSFITGDTYNEQFF	TGTGCCAGCAGCTTTATAACGGGGGATACCTACAATGAGCAGTTCTTC
.	TRBV18	TRBJ1-1	few	CASSRTNTEAFF	TGTGCCAGCTCTAGGACAAATACTGAAGCTTTCTTT
TRBD1	TRBV11-2	TRBJ2-7	.	CASSLAAGQGYEQYF	TGTGCCAGCAGCTTAGCGGCGGGACAGGGATACGAGCAGTACTTC
TRBD1	TRBV18	TRBJ2-7	once	CASSPPSRGQYEQYF	TGTGCCAGCTCACCACCTTCCAGGGGGCAATACGAGCAGTACTTC
TRBD1	TRBV7-6	TRBJ1-3	.	CASSSAGGVSGNTIYF	TGTGCCAGCAGCTCTGCAGGGGGCGTATCTGGAAACACCATATATTTT
.	TRBV11-3	TRBJ1-3	.	CASSTGQGYSGNTIYF	TGTGCCAGCAGCACCGGTCAGGGTTACTCTGGAAACACCATATATTTT
TRBD1	TRBV13	TRBJ1-3	.	CASSSEPHTGTGVSGNTIYF	TGTGCCAGCAGCTCCGAGCCCCATACCGGGACAGGGGTATCGGGAAACACCATATATTTT
.	TRBV27	TRBJ2-7	many	CASSYRRDSIEQYF	TGTGCCAGCAGCTACCGGCGGGACTCGATCGAGCAGTACTTC
.	TRBV28	TRBJ1-2	.	CASSLGRGDIYGYTF	TGTGCCAGCAGCCTCGGCCGGGGGGACATCTATGGCTACACCTTC
.	TRBV18	TRBJ1-6	many	CASSPGGDNSPLHF	TGTGCCAGCTCACCAGGGGGGGATAATTCACCCCTCCACTTT
.	TRBV27	TRBJ2-7	.	CASSPLPGYEQYF	TGTGCCAGCAGCCCTCTACCCGGCTACGAGCAGTACTTC
.	TRBV7-8	TRBJ1-2	.	CASSLTGTTNYGYTF	TGTGCCAGCAGCTTAACAGGGACCACTAACTATGGCTACACCTTC
.	TRBV11-2	TRBJ2-5	.	CASSFWRTQETQYF	TGTGCCAGCAGCTTCTGGCGGACACAAGAGACCCAGTACTTC
TRBD2	TRBV6-2/TRBV6-3	TRBJ2-5	.	CASSYPREAGGKETQYF	TGTGCCAGCAGTTACCCACGTGAAGCGGGGGGGAAGGAGACCCAGTACTTC
TRBD2	TRBV2	TRBJ2-1	.	CASSASGDYNEQFF	TGTGCCAGCAGCGCTAGCGGGGACTACAATGAGCAGTTCTTC